This T cell receptor beta chain derives from a study of vaccination effects on CD4 cells after COVID-19. Study-wide context: Sampling of a few convalescent patients occurred early (day +14) and late post-vaccination. Following the second dose by a median of 72 days, the post-vaccine samples were obtained. Study-level findings and limits: Marked contraction was observed in infection-induced and vaccine-induced clones late after vaccination. In the study, convalescent patients were few, and early post-infection timepoints were absent.

The V and J ends lost 0 bases and 5 bases, in that order; junction bases with no gene match: 4. The germline CDR1 and CDR2 sequences are SGHRS and YFSETQ. The CDR3 consists of 15 residues. Method: immunoSEQ multiplex PCR; TCRdb's copy keeps in-frame clones and lacks some. The sample consists of 30,000 to 40,000 clones, approximately 72% of them appearing once. Following culture for approximately ten days, CD4+ T cells were isolated. PCR-confirmed SARS-CoV-2 infection occurred in the person between March and December 2020. Subjects were given two BNT162b2 or mRNA-1273 vaccine doses. Points on this clone: Its target is not known.

The gene calls are TRBV5-1 and TRBJ2-1, with 8 bases identical to TRBD2. This TCR was recovered from a human donor who had a prior SARS-CoV-2 infection. The material sequenced was CD4+ T cells from PBMCs cultured without peptide, taken after COVID-19 vaccination. DNA of the CDR3: TGCGCCAGCAGCTTGGTCCTAGCGGGCAACAATGAGCAGTTCTTC. This translates into CASSLVLAGNNEQFF.